A single sample gave rise to the 5 T cell receptor beta chains below, sequenced in a study of OX40 agonist ivuxolimab in advanced cancers. Produced via immunoSEQ multiplex PCR; TCRdb's table is partial and in-frame only. In the table there are about 27,000 clones, 85% to 90% of which are singletons. The material was CD4+ or CD8+ T cells sorted from blood, obtained in a trial of the OX40 agonist ivuxolimab. The receptors stem from an adult with an advanced solid tumor such as melanoma, head and neck, liver or kidney cancer.

The chain is built from TRBV4-3 and TRBJ2-1; 7 nucleotides match TRBD2. The V gene end was trimmed by 4 bases and the J gene end by 2 bases; junction bases not matched to a gene: 11. This CDR3 is 17 amino acids long. The V gene's germline CDR1 is LGHNA and CDR2 YSLEER. The CDR3 region is CASSRKRGVKTYNEQFF. The CDR3 nucleotides are TGCGCCAGCAGCCGCAAACGGGGGGTCAAAACCTACAATGAGCAGTTCTTC.

The chain recombines TRBV5-3 with TRBJ2-7; 9 bases match TRBD1. TRBV5-3 is an ORF; its function is uncertain. V was clipped by 5 bases and J by 2 bases; unmatched bases: 8. The CDR3 covers 15 residues. As DNA, the CDR3 is TGTGCCAGAAGTTCGGGCGGGACAGGGCCCTACGAGCAGTACTTC. Amino acids: CARSSGGTGPYEQYF.

The chain is built from TRBV2 and TRBJ2-7; D might be TRBD2 (6 bases). Germline CDR1 and CDR2: SNHLY and FYNNEI. The length of the CDR3 is 14 residues. The V gene lost 10 bases and the J gene lost 1 base, with 17 bases spanning the gap. The CDR3 region is CATVPRDSSYEQYF. The CDR3 nucleotides are TGTGCCACCGTTCCCCGGGACTCATCCTACGAGCAGTACTTC.

This clone was seen a few times. Distinct nucleotide sequences in the sample also encode this CDR3. V usage is TRBV9 and J usage is TRBJ1-5; D remains ambiguous. The V end lost 0 bases, the J end lost 7 bases, and 11 bases lay between the germline ends. The CDR3 sequence is 14 residues long. Per germline, CDR1 SGDLS and CDR2 YYNGEE. DNA for the CDR3: TGTGCCAGCAGCGTAGGGGGTCTCGGGCAGCCCCAGCATTTT. The encoded protein is CASSVGGLGQPQHF.

This clone was seen a few times. V and J are TRBV7-9 and TRBJ1-4; TRBD1 matches 7 bases. The V gene end was trimmed by 10 bases and the J gene end by 7 bases; junction bases not matched to a gene: 6. This CDR3 has 12 amino acids. CDR1 SEHNR and CDR2 FQNEAQ come from the germline V gene (reference sequence). The CDR3 DNA reads TGTGCCACCGACAGGGCTGGTGAAAAACTGTTTTTT. Translating gives CATDRAGEKLFF.